The sample holds a few counts of the clone carrying this TCR beta chain. Its antigen remains unidentified. How the authors handled the data: After removing out-of-frame reads, over 2 million distinct TCRbeta sequences remained. The repertoire was sequenced with immunoSEQ multiplex PCR; TCRdb's copy has only in-frame clones and lacks some. The DNA was the basis for D and trimming; V, J and clone size are from that table. This sample carries approximately 63,000 clones, around 80% of them seen once, and the ten largest clones take almost 0.55%. The V and J ends lost 8 bases and 2 bases respectively, with 16 bases between them. The CDR3 extends over 15 amino acids. The germline V gene has CDR1 LNHDA and CDR2 SQIVND (reference sequence). The source of the sample is a study of memory CD4+ T cells and cytomegalovirus serostatus. The sort gate was single viable CD3+CD4+CD8-CD45RO+ cells for memory CD4+ T cells. Serostatus was set by detecting CMV pp150, pp28, p38, p52 IgG. Positive selection with CD4 microbeads enriched total CD4+ T cells.

Study-wide results and limits: About 40% of the roughly 150 known CMV-associated TCRbeta sequences appeared in CD4+ memory.

Sequenced input: memory CD4+ T cells from blood. This rearrangement joins TRBV19 to TRBJ1-3; D unresolved. The receptor was derived from an adult in good health and CMV-seronegative. Some clones in this sample may be carry-over from other donors' samples. As DNA, the CDR3 is TGTGCCAGTGGGGTCCGGCTCGGCGCTGGAAACACCATATATTTT. It is translated as CASGVRLGAGNTIYF.